This is a list of T cell receptor beta chains from one sample in a study of shared clonotypes between healthy human individuals. Method: immunoSEQ multiplex PCR; TCRdb's copy keeps in-frame clones and lacks some. The data contain about 2.1 million clones, about 94% of them singletons. The sequencing input was naive CD8+ T cells from PBMCs. These TCRs come from a man younger than 30 in good health. Some clones in this sample may be carry-over from other donors' samples. Each CDR3 is given with its conserved first and last residue. Fields, in order: J gene, V gene, D gene, clone size, CDR3 protein, CDR3 DNA. The D gene is left open where the match is weak. For some rows the clone size is stated as once, few or many, or as a class when expanded; others skip it.

TRBJ1-2 | TRBV27 | . | . | CASSLASQGSNYGYTF | TGTGCCAGCAGTTTAGCCTCGCAGGGGTCTAACTATGGCTACACCTTC
TRBJ1-3 | TRBV12-2 | . | . | CASRLAKWRNTIYF | TGTGCAAGTCGCTTAGCGAAGTGGAGAAACACCATATATTTT
TRBJ1-1 | TRBV13 | TRBD1 | . | CASSFRRGISTEAFF | TGTGCCAGCAGCTTCCGCAGGGGGATCTCCACTGAAGCTTTCTTT
TRBJ2-7 | TRBV2 | . | . | CASTQGLLSYEQYF | TGTGCCAGCACACAGGGCCTCCTCTCCTACGAGCAGTACTTC
TRBJ1-1 | TRBV7-9 | . | . | CASSLVTEAFF | TGTGCCAGCAGCTTAGTCACTGAAGCTTTCTTT
TRBJ1-2 | TRBV7-8 | . | . | CASSFSSVYGYTF | TGTGCCAGCAGCTTCAGCTCGGTCTATGGCTACACCTTC
TRBJ2-1 | TRBV5-1 | . | . | CASSLQGNEQFF | TGCGCCAGCAGCTTACAGGGAAATGAGCAGTTCTTC
TRBJ1-2 | TRBV9 | TRBD1 | . | CASSGNLGDRGYTF | TGTGCCAGCAGCGGGAACCTGGGGGACAGGGGCTACACCTTC
TRBJ2-1 | TRBV7-9 | . | . | CASTKGDEQFF | TGTGCCAGCACCAAGGGGGATGAGCAGTTCTTC
TRBJ1-2 | TRBV15 | . | . | CATSRARALEGYTF | TGTGCCACCAGCAGAGCCAGGGCGTTAGAAGGCTACACCTTC
TRBJ2-2 | TRBV19 | TRBD1 | . | CASSLTGVQATGELFF | TGTGCCAGTAGTCTCACAGGGGTTCAGGCCACCGGGGAGCTGTTTTTT
TRBJ2-1 | TRBV9 | . | . | CASSVVGGYNEQFF | TGTGCCAGCAGCGTAGTAGGCGGATACAATGAGCAGTTCTTC
TRBJ1-1 | TRBV29-1 | . | . | CSARGRGGEAFF | TGCAGCGCACGAGGACGGGGGGGTGAAGCTTTCTTT
TRBJ1-5 | TRBV7-9 | . | few | CASSPTGPEEVQPQHF | TGTGCCAGCTCCCCTACGGGGCCGGAGGAGGTTCAGCCCCAGCATTTT
TRBJ2-1 | TRBV2 | TRBD2 | . | CATQTSGTRSGGNEQFF | TGTGCCACCCAGACTAGCGGGACAAGAAGTGGTGGGAATGAGCAGTTCTTC
TRBJ2-7 | TRBV28 | . | . | CASRGAGESYEQYF | TGTGCCAGCAGGGGGGCAGGGGAATCCTACGAGCAGTACTTC
TRBJ2-7 | TRBV7-6 | . | once | CASSLGGVQYF | TGTGCCAGCAGCTTAGGAGGGGTGCAGTACTTC
TRBJ1-3 | TRBV4-2 | . | . | CASSQDPTAYSGNTIYF | TGTGCCAGCAGCCAAGATCCGACAGCATACTCTGGAAACACCATATATTTT
TRBJ2-1 | TRBV30 | . | . | CAWGRGDEQFF | TGTGCCTGGGGAAGGGGAGATGAGCAGTTCTTC
TRBJ2-7 | TRBV29-1 | TRBD1 | . | CSVETGVPLEQYF | TGCAGCGTTGAAACAGGGGTCCCACTGGAGCAGTACTTC
TRBJ1-1 | TRBV19 | . | . | CASSIGLGGAEAFF | TGTGCCAGTAGTATAGGGCTCGGTGGTGCTGAAGCTTTCTTT
TRBJ2-2 | TRBV10-1 | TRBD2 | . | CASGGGLANTGELFF | TGCGCCAGCGGCGGGGGGTTAGCGAACACCGGGGAGCTGTTTTTT
TRBJ2-5 | TRBV10-3 | TRBD2 | . | CAIRKLAGVAETQYF | TGTGCCATCAGAAAACTAGCGGGAGTAGCTGAGACCCAGTACTTC
TRBJ2-1 | TRBV11-1 | TRBD1 | . | CASSFGTGRNEQFF | TGTGCCAGCAGCTTTGGGACAGGGAGGAATGAGCAGTTCTTC
TRBJ2-3 | TRBV21-1 | . | . | CASSEREKDRESTDTQYF | TGTGCCAGCTCCGAGCGGGAAAAAGACAGGGAAAGCACAGATACGCAGTATTTT
TRBJ2-1 | TRBV7-9 | TRBD1 | . | CASSLDREVKFF | TGTGCCAGCAGCTTGGACAGGGAGGTTAAGTTCTTC
TRBJ2-3 | TRBV10-3 | TRBD2 | . | CAISGVTSGITDTQYF | TGTGCCATCAGTGGGGTGACTAGCGGAATCACAGATACGCAGTATTTT
TRBJ2-2 | TRBV7-7 | . | . | CASSLTGNWNTGELFF | TGTGCCAGCAGCTTAACCGGGAACTGGAACACCGGGGAGCTGTTTTTT
TRBJ1-1 | TRBV15 | . | few | CATRAAGPDMAEAFF | TGTGCCACCAGGGCAGCTGGGCCGGATATGGCTGAAGCTTTCTTT
TRBJ2-1 | TRBV2 | TRBD2 | once | CASRGGLALYNEQFF | TGTGCCAGCAGGGGGGGACTAGCGCTTTACAATGAGCAGTTCTTC
TRBJ2-5 | TRBV13 | . | . | CASSLDVGMGETQYF | TGTGCCAGCAGCTTAGATGTCGGAATGGGAGAGACCCAGTACTTC
TRBJ2-4 | TRBV6-4 | TRBD2 | . | CAMLPGTSGSSLAKNIQYF | TGTGCGATGCTCCCTGGTACTAGCGGGAGTTCCCTAGCCAAAAACATTCAGTACTTC
TRBJ2-1 | TRBV25-1 | TRBD2 | once | CASSVGGRVYNEQFF | TGTGCCAGCAGTGTCGGCGGGAGGGTCTACAATGAGCAGTTCTTC
TRBJ1-1 | TRBV5-6 | . | . | CASSPGILVNTEAFF | TGTGCCAGCAGCCCAGGGATTTTAGTGAACACTGAAGCTTTCTTT
TRBJ2-1 | TRBV5-6 | TRBD2 | . | CASSFGGEGRAEQFF | TGTGCCAGCAGCTTTGGGGGGGAGGGCCGGGCTGAGCAGTTCTTC
TRBJ1-1 | TRBV5-1 | TRBD1 | . | CASSLSGTGHLNTEAFF | TGCGCCAGCAGCTTGTCCGGGACAGGGCATCTTAACACTGAAGCTTTCTTT
TRBJ2-1 | TRBV27 | . | . | CASSRSVNEQFF | TGTGCCAGCAGCCGTTCAGTCAATGAGCAGTTCTTC
TRBJ2-1 | TRBV6-6 | . | . | CASSYSGPNEQFF | TGTGCCAGCAGTTACTCGGGTCCTAATGAGCAGTTCTTC
TRBJ2-3 | TRBV28 | TRBD2 | . | CASSTGRASLTDTQYF | TGTGCCAGCAGCACCGGGAGGGCCAGCCTCACAGATACGCAGTATTTT
TRBJ2-3 | TRBV13 | . | . | CASSLGQTIPPTDTQYF | TGTGCCAGCAGCTTAGGGCAGACGATTCCACCTACAGATACGCAGTATTTT
TRBJ1-3 | TRBV2 | . | . | CASIRTDGNTIYF | TGTGCCAGCATTCGGACAGACGGAAACACCATATATTTT
TRBJ2-5 | TRBV27 | . | once | CASKPWGGYQETQYF | TGTGCCAGCAAACCTTGGGGAGGCTACCAAGAGACCCAGTACTTC
TRBJ2-1 | TRBV4-1 | TRBD2 | . | CASSPTSGGGGEQFF | TGCGCCAGCAGCCCTACTAGCGGGGGCGGGGGTGAGCAGTTCTTC
TRBJ2-7 | TRBV28 | . | once | CASSLWQGAYEQYF | TGTGCCAGCAGTTTGTGGCAGGGAGCCTACGAGCAGTACTTC
TRBJ1-2 | TRBV27 | . | . | CASGLDRFIGGYTF | TGTGCCAGTGGATTAGACAGGTTTATTGGGGGCTACACCTTC
TRBJ1-2 | TRBV30 | . | . | CAWSGRLGDGYTF | TGTGCCTGGAGTGGACGCCTTGGGGATGGCTACACCTTC
TRBJ2-7 | TRBV7-2 | TRBD2 | . | CASSLVAGGPREQYF | TGTGCCAGCAGCTTAGTAGCGGGAGGGCCGAGGGAGCAGTACTTC
TRBJ2-7 | TRBV5-1 | TRBD1 | . | CASRPQPGTAFYEQYF | TGCGCCAGCAGACCCCAACCCGGGACAGCGTTCTACGAGCAGTACTTC
TRBJ1-5 | TRBV4-1 | . | . | CASSQGTVSQPQHF | TGCGCCAGCAGCCAAGGGACAGTTAGTCAGCCCCAGCATTTT
TRBJ1-5 | TRBV6-1 | TRBD1 | . | CASSENRGSYSNQPQHF | TGTGCCAGCAGTGAAAACAGGGGCTCATATAGCAATCAGCCCCAGCATTTT
TRBJ2-1 | TRBV27 | TRBD2 | . | CASGLAGYNEQFF | TGTGCCAGCGGACTAGCGGGATACAATGAGCAGTTCTTC
TRBJ1-4 | TRBV13 | . | . | CASSLGPQGAEGEKLFF | TGTGCCAGCAGCTTAGGCCCACAAGGGGCCGAGGGTGAAAAACTGTTTTTT
TRBJ2-5 | TRBV7-9 | . | . | CASSIRENQETQYF | TGTGCCAGCAGCATTCGGGAAAACCAGGAGACCCAGTACTTC
TRBJ2-7 | TRBV5-1 | . | . | CASSPPGAASYEQYF | TGCGCCAGCAGCCCCCCTGGGGCGGCTTCCTACGAGCAGTACTTC
TRBJ1-1 | TRBV14 | . | . | CASSHPFGGNTEAFF | TGTGCCAGCAGCCATCCCTTCGGGGGTAATACTGAAGCTTTCTTT
TRBJ2-7 | TRBV11-2 | TRBD1 | . | CASSLRTGGLYEQYF | TGTGCCAGCAGCTTACGGACAGGGGGATTATACGAGCAGTACTTC
TRBJ1-5 | TRBV5-1 | TRBD1 | . | CASSPGTGVSNQPQHF | TGCGCCAGCAGCCCGGGGACAGGGGTGAGCAATCAGCCCCAGCATTTT
TRBJ2-2 | TRBV27 | TRBD2 | . | CASSGAGDTGELFF | TGTGCCAGCAGCGGCGCGGGGGACACCGGGGAGCTGTTTTTT
TRBJ1-1 | TRBV5-1 | . | . | CASSQSIARAMNTEAFF | TGCGCCAGCAGCCAGTCTATCGCGAGGGCGATGAACACTGAAGCTTTCTTT
TRBJ1-1 | TRBV4-1 | . | once | CASSHDFRPNTEAFF | TGCGCCAGCAGCCATGACTTTCGCCCGAACACTGAAGCTTTCTTT